This T cell receptor beta chain was retrieved from a study of cytomegalovirus exposure and HLA in healthy donors. General study points: Presence/absence analyses rested on an assumption that sequencing depth was roughly uniform across donors. Under in vitro conditions, a few CMV-associated chains were confirmed as specific for CMV antigens. According to the study, around 160 TCR beta chains were cytomegalovirus-associated.

In the case of this clone: Its antigen remains unidentified.

Germline values: CDR1 SNHLY, CDR2 FYNNEI. The trim removed 8 bases at V and 4 bases at J, leaving 7 bases unmatched. This CDR3 is 13 amino acids long. Primers included in the PCR were 60 Vbeta and 13 Jbeta primers. The table came from immunoSEQ multiplex PCR; TCRdb's copy has only in-frame clones and leaves some out. The sample carries fewer than 350,000 clones, approximately 90% recorded once. The sequence was collected from a woman aged 18 to 35 in good health and CMV-seronegative. The rearrangement uses TRBV2 and TRBJ2-5, with 7 positions matching TRBD2. The material sequenced was PBMCs. The CDR3 region is CASGQGEGETQYF. CDR3 nucleotide sequence: TGTGCCAGCGGTCAAGGGGAGGGAGAGACCCAGTACTTC.